The 9 T cell receptor beta chains given below trace back to one sample, sequenced in a study of blood T cell repertoires in COVID-19. Assay used: immunoSEQ multiplex PCR; TCRdb lists only in-frame clones, some missing. The repertoire holds over 70,000 clones, with 86% as singletons. The sample comprised peripheral blood. The receptors come from a human donor in a cohort sampled during active COVID-19.

This chain joins TRBV2 and TRBJ1-2; TRBD1 matches 9 bases. CDR3 length equals 14 residues. Germline V gene sequence: CDR1 SNHLY, CDR2 FYNNEI. V gave up 5 bases and J gave up 6 bases; unmatched junction bases: 7. The CDR3 sequence is CASSLTGGRDGYTF. The CDR3 coding sequence is TGTGCCAGCAGTCTGACAGGGGGAAGGGATGGCTACACCTTC.

This clone was observed once. CDR3 protein: CASLGTSSYEQYF. CDR3 sequence (DNA): TGTGCCAGCCTAGGAACAAGCTCCTACGAGCAGTACTTC. The chain couples TRBV5-6 to TRBJ2-7; no clear D gene. The CDR3 length is 13 residues. V was pared by 7 bases and J by 0 bases, with 11 bases between. Germline loops: CDR1 SGHDT, CDR2 YYEEEE.

This clone was counted a single time. J is TRBJ2-1 and V is TRBV5-1; the match to TRBD1 covers 8 bases. The CDR3 loop spans 14 amino acids. Germline CDR1 and CDR2: SGHRS and YFSETQ. J lost 5 bases, V lost 4 bases, and 5 bases had no gene match. The CDR3 spells CASSLGQGDNEQFF. DNA for the CDR3: TGCGCCAGCAGCCTAGGACAGGGTGACAATGAGCAGTTCTTC.

A single count supports this clone. V and J are TRBV7-2 and TRBJ2-5, with TRBD2 matching over 7 bases. J was trimmed by 5 bases and V by 5 bases; bases with no gene match: 8. CDR3 length: 14 residues. CDR1 and CDR2 from the germline V gene are SGHTA and FQGNSA. The CDR3 is CASSPGLTSETQYF. DNA of the CDR3: TGTGCCAGCAGCCCGGGACTAACCTCCGAGACCCAGTACTTC.

This clone has a single count. This rearrangement joins TRBV4-1 to TRBJ2-3, with a tentative D call TRBD1 (6 bases). V was cut by 4 bases and J by 1 base, with 18 bases left in between. Germline V gene data show CDR1 as MGHRA and CDR2 as YSYEKL. This CDR3 is built from 17 residues. CDR3 in DNA: TGCGCCAGCAGCCCATTATTCGACAGGCGTCGCACAGATACGCAGTATTTT. It translates to CASSPLFDRRRTDTQYF.

CDR3 DNA: TGTGCCAGCTCACCAAGAGCACAGGGCCTCTACGAGCAGTACTTC. Residues: CASSPRAQGLYEQYF. This chain uses TRBV18 with TRBJ2-7, with D tentatively TRBD1 (6 bases). Trimming took off 2 bases at V and 3 bases at J, with 14 bases between the two ends. The germline gives CDR1 KGHSH, CDR2 LQKENI. The CDR3 consists of 15 residues.

This chain connects TRBV5-1 to TRBJ2-1; 10 nucleotides match TRBD2. This CDR3 is 15 amino acids long. V lost 0 bases to trimming and J lost 8 bases; unmatched junction nucleotides: 5. Germline CDR1 and CDR2: SGHRS and YFSETQ. The CDR3 DNA is TGCGCCAGCAGCTTGGCTCTAGCGGGAGTCTATGAGCAGTTCTTC. It codes for CASSLALAGVYEQFF.

This chain connects TRBV11-1 to TRBJ2-1; 7 bases are a match to TRBD2. The CDR3 extends over 16 amino acids. J gave up 4 bases and V 1 base, and 7 bases lay outside the gene matches. Germline V CDR1 and CDR2: SGHAT, FQDESV (reference sequence). CDR3 DNA: TGTGCCAGCAGCTTAGAGTACGCGGGGGAATACAATGAGCAGTTCTTC. Protein sequence: CASSLEYAGEYNEQFF.

This clone appeared once. The chain has TRBV10-1 and TRBJ2-3; 9 positions agree with TRBD2. Germline V gene data show CDR1 as WNHNN and CDR2 as SYGVQD (reference sequence). The CDR3 sequence is 15 residues long. Trimming cost V 2 bases and J 4 bases; bases outside gene matches: 4. CDR3 in amino acids: CASSEQREAPDTQYF. The CDR3 bases are TGCGCCAGCAGTGAGCAGCGGGAGGCTCCAGATACGCAGTATTTT.